Sequencing of this T cell receptor (beta chain) was carried out in a study of control samples from healthy donors and cancer patients. Data came from immunoSEQ multiplex PCR; TCRdb stores just in-frame clones and leaves some out. The sample lists about 130,000 clones, about 90% occurring once. Germline V gene data show CDR1 as SGHAT and CDR2 as FQNNGV. V shed 5 bases and J 6 bases; nucleotides not matched to a gene: 8. The CDR3 spans 14 residues. The sequenced sample was blood. This clonotype was obtained from a man in his late teens or twenties in good health. The chain is built from TRBV11-2 and TRBJ2-7; 9 positions match TRBD1. In DNA, the CDR3 is TGTGCCAGCAGCCCCCGGACAGGGGAAGGCGAGCAGTACTTC. The encoded protein is CASSPRTGEGEQYF.